This entry lists 28 T cell receptor beta chains sequenced from one sample in a study of PD-1 blockade in mismatch repair-deficient tumors. Profiling relied on immunoSEQ multiplex PCR, and the TCRdb table lists in-frame clones only, not all of them. The data hold around 23,000 clones, with nearly 85% observed a single time. The sequencing used peripheral blood, collected 12 weeks after starting pembrolizumab. These TCRs come from an adult with mismatch repair-deficient cancer.

This clone came up a few times. This sequence joins TRBV6-6 and TRBJ2-7, with TRBD2 identical over 7 bases. Looked up from germline, CDR1 is MNHNY and CDR2 is SVGAGI (reference sequence). This CDR3 is 15 amino acids long. Trimming took 2 bases from V and 1 from J; bases not matched to a gene: 5. The CDR3 region is CASSYDGGVSYEQYF. CDR3 DNA: TGTGCCAGCAGTTACGATGGGGGGGTTTCCTACGAGCAGTACTTC.

This rearrangement joins TRBV7-9 to TRBJ2-7; 11 bases map to TRBD1. CDR1 SEHNR and CDR2 FQNEAQ come from the germline V gene (reference sequence). J gave up 6 bases and V 2 bases, and 3 bases lay outside the gene matches. The CDR3 consists of 14 residues. CDR3 sequence reads: CASSLRDRGTEQYF. CDR3 nucleotide sequence: TGTGCCAGCAGCTTAAGGGACAGGGGGACCGAGCAGTACTTC.

The table lists this clone with a count of one. The genes are TRBV28 and TRBJ2-3, with D uncertain. V was clipped by 2 bases and J by 4 bases, with 4 bases between them. This CDR3 has 12 amino acids. Germline lookup yields CDR1 MDHEN and CDR2 SYDVKM. This chain's CDR3 is CASSLNADTQYF. CDR3 nucleotide sequence: TGTGCCAGCAGTTTAAACGCAGATACGCAGTATTTT.

The CDR3 sequence: CASSPGTGRKLFF. The CDR3 nucleotides read TGTGCCAGCAGCCCCGGGACAGGGCGAAAACTGTTTTTT. The chain links TRBV11-2 to TRBJ1-4, with TRBD1 matching 9 bases. The CDR3 contains 13 residues. V lost 5 bases to trimming and J lost 10 bases; unmatched junction nucleotides: 5. Per germline, CDR1 SGHAT and CDR2 FQNNGV.

J is TRBJ1-1 and V is TRBV6-6; D remains unclear. The CDR3 consists of 15 residues. With 0 bases removed from V and 5 bases from J, the gap between germline ends came to 13 bases. Per germline, CDR1 MNHNY and CDR2 SVGAGI (reference sequence). The CDR3 sequence is CASSYSAGSRTEAFF. The CDR3 DNA reads as TGTGCCAGCAGTTACTCGGCAGGCTCAAGGACTGAAGCTTTCTTT.

The chain couples TRBV11-2 to TRBJ2-3; 11 bases are a match to TRBD2. V lost 5 bases and J lost 2; bases outside the gene matches: 9. The CDR3 has 17 residues. The germline V gene encodes CDR1 SGHAT and CDR2 FQNNGV. The CDR3 protein is CASSPEGLAALTDTQYF. CDR3 DNA sequence: TGTGCCAGCAGCCCTGAGGGACTAGCGGCCCTCACAGATACGCAGTATTTT.

This chain connects TRBV7-9 to TRBJ1-5; D call uncertain. CDR1 and CDR2 (germline): SEHNR, FQNEAQ (reference sequence). Trimming took off 2 bases at V and 4 bases at J, with 6 bases between the two ends. This CDR3 has 13 residues. CDR3 protein: CASSLRGNQPQHF. CDR3 nucleotides: TGTGCCAGCAGCTTACGGGGAAATCAGCCCCAGCATTTT.

The chain has TRBV5-1 and TRBJ2-2; possibly TRBD1 or TRBD2 for D (6 bases each). Germline assignment: CDR1 SGHRS and CDR2 YFSETQ. V shed 8 bases and J shed 5 bases, with 22 bases lying between them. This CDR3 comprises 16 residues. DNA of the CDR3: TGCGCCAGTCAAGCTGTCGGGGGCGAGTTGACCGGGGAGCTGTTTTTT. Encoded protein: CASQAVGGELTGELFF. The full variable domain, its missing parts supplied by reference TRBV5-1 and TRBJ2-2, is KAGVTQTPRYLIKTRGQQVTLSCSPISGHRSVSWYQQTPGQGLQFLFEYFSETQRNKGNFPGRFSGRQFSNSRSEMNVSTLELGDSALYLCASQAVGGELTGELFFGEGSRLTVL.

This chain links TRBV28 with TRBJ2-3, with 10 bases that match TRBD1. The ends lost 7 bases at V and 4 bases at J; junction bases unmatched: 11. This CDR3 spans 16 amino acids. Germline loops: CDR1 MDHEN, CDR2 SYDVKM. The DNA for the CDR3 is TGTGCCAGCACCCCCACCGGGACAGGGGTGGCAGATACGCAGTATTTT. Translated: CASTPTGTGVADTQYF.

The table lists this clone with a few counts. The V call is TRBV19, the J call TRBJ2-2, with no clear D. There are 14 residues in the CDR3. V was clipped by 8 bases and J by 5 bases, with 15 bases between them. Germline CDR1 and CDR2: LNHDA and SQIVND (reference sequence). CDR3 sequence reads: CASSGHRQTGELFF. CDR3 nucleotides: TGTGCCAGTTCAGGCCACAGACAAACCGGGGAGCTGTTTTTT.

The rearrangement uses TRBV27 and TRBJ2-5; D tentatively fits TRBD1 or TRBD2 (6 bases each). Between the trimmed V and J ends, which lost 6 bases and 5 bases, there was a span of 19 bases. The V gene's germline CDR1 is MNHEY and CDR2 SMNVEV (reference sequence). The CDR3 sequence is 15 residues long. The CDR3, as DNA: TGTGCCAGCAGCTTTATGATGGGGGGCGCGGAGACCCAGTACTTC. This gives the protein CASSFMMGGAETQYF.

Details on this clone: The sample contains more than one DNA sequence encoding this CDR3. This chain uses TRBV7-8 with TRBJ2-2; TRBD1 aligns across 7 bases. With 1 base clipped from V and 0 bases from J, the junction kept 2 bases outside the gene matches. In germline, CDR1 is SGHVS, CDR2 FQNEAQ. The CDR3 loop spans 16 amino acids. CDR3 in DNA: TGTGCCAGCAGCTTAGTGGGACAGCCGAACACCGGGGAGCTGTTTTTT. This gives the protein CASSLVGQPNTGELFF.

The gene calls are TRBV6-5 and TRBJ1-2; the D is unclear. The CDR3 is 13 amino acids. The V and J ends lost 5 bases and 8 bases respectively, with 15 bases between them. In germline, CDR1 is MNHEY, CDR2 SVGAGI. The CDR3 protein is CASSDPLNGGYTF. For the CDR3, the DNA is TGTGCCAGCAGTGACCCACTAAACGGGGGCTACACCTTC.

Only a few counts were recorded for this clone. The V gene is TRBV4-2, the J gene TRBJ2-1; no clear D. V shed 0 bases and J shed 0 bases, with 15 bases lying between them. The germline gives CDR1 LGHNA, CDR2 YNFKEQ. The CDR3 covers 18 residues. CDR3 loop: CASSQEGTAPSSYNEQFF. As DNA, the CDR3 is TGTGCCAGCAGCCAAGAAGGAACAGCCCCGAGCTCCTACAATGAGCAGTTCTTC.

In its sample, this clone was seen a few times. The chain couples TRBV6-6 to TRBJ2-7; TRBD1 matches at 8 bases. The CDR3 contains 12 residues. V trimming: 7 bases; J trimming: 5 bases; junction bases outside the gene matches: 4. Germline V gene data show CDR1 as MNHNY and CDR2 as SVGAGI (reference sequence). CDR3 residues: CASTDRGHEQYF. Here the CDR3 DNA reads TGTGCCAGCACCGACAGGGGCCACGAGCAGTACTTC.

The chain uses TRBV5-1 and TRBJ1-1; 7 bases align to TRBD1. The V gene's germline CDR1 is SGHRS and CDR2 YFSETQ. The junction had 14 bases not matched to a gene; V was cut back by 4 bases and J by 5 bases. CDR3 length equals 16 residues. In DNA, the CDR3 is TGCGCCAGCAGCCTTACCAAGGGGGCGTACGGAACTGAAGCTTTCTTT. This codes for CASSLTKGAYGTEAFF.

The rearrangement uses TRBV5-4 and TRBJ2-7; tentatively, D is TRBD1 (6 bases). The V end lost 0 bases, the J end lost 2 bases, and 12 bases lay between the germline ends. The CDR3 runs to 15 residues. Germline-derived CDR1 and CDR2 are SGHNT and YYREEE (reference sequence). The CDR3 DNA reads TGTGCCAGCAGCTTGGCTGGGACACCCGCCTACGAGCAGTACTTC. This sequence encodes CASSLAGTPAYEQYF.

This chain links TRBV7-8 with TRBJ2-7; 7 nucleotides line up with TRBD1. This CDR3 has 15 amino acids. Germline trimming cut 2 bases from V and 3 bases from J; bases unmatched to any gene: 7. Germline CDR1 is SGHVS and CDR2 is FQNEAQ. The CDR3 sequence: CASSLITGDRYEQYF. CDR3 sequence (DNA): TGTGCCAGCAGCTTAATTACAGGGGATCGCTACGAGCAGTACTTC.

This clone was seen more than once but under ten times. The V call is TRBV9, the J call TRBJ2-1; possibly TRBD2 for D (7 bases). This CDR3 has 16 amino acids. Germline values: CDR1 SGDLS, CDR2 YYNGEE. Between the trimmed V and J ends, which lost 0 bases and 5 bases, there was a span of 15 bases. CDR3 protein: CASSVGGKGGDNEQFF. CDR3 in DNA: TGTGCCAGCAGCGTAGGTGGGAAAGGGGGGGACAATGAGCAGTTCTTC.

The chain recombines TRBV4-1 with TRBJ1-2, with D perhaps matching TRBD1 (5 bases). CDR3 length: 15 amino acids. CDR1 is MGHRA and CDR2 is YSYEKL in the germline V gene. V lost 0 bases, J lost 8 bases, and 16 bases lay in between. In DNA form, the CDR3 reads TGCGCCAGCAGCCAAGATCACGGGCTGCGACAGGGCTACACCTTC. Protein sequence: CASSQDHGLRQGYTF.

The rearrangement links TRBV11-2 to TRBJ2-7; the match to TRBD2 covers 13 bases. J lost 0 bases, V lost 5 bases, and 7 bases had no gene match. Germline CDR1 is SGHAT and CDR2 is FQNNGV. CDR3 size: 17 residues. CDR3 protein: CASSPGLAGVNSYEQYF. The CDR3 bases are TGTGCCAGCAGCCCCGGACTAGCGGGAGTAAACTCCTACGAGCAGTACTTC.

This clone was picked up one time. This rearrangement joins TRBV21-1 to TRBJ1-1; the tabulated D call, TRBD1, remains unverified against the DNA. TRBV21-1 is termed a pseudogene. There are 15 residues in the CDR3. DNA for the CDR3: TGTGCCAGCAGTCGTAGACAGGGGAGGATCACTGAAGCTTTCTTT. Its protein product is CASSRRQGRITEAFF.

This clone was recorded once. The V call is TRBV30, the J call TRBJ2-5; D may be TRBD2 (6 bases). Germline CDR1 GTSNPN, CDR2 SVGIG (reference sequence). The length of the CDR3 is 14 residues. V lost 3 bases and J 1 base, leaving 12 bases between the germline ends. As DNA, the CDR3 is TGTGCCTGGAGCAAGAACGGGGGCCAAGAGACCCAGTACTTC. It is translated as CAWSKNGGQETQYF. Complete variable domain (other parts from reference TRBV30 and TRBJ2-5): SQTIHQWPATLVQPVGSPLSLECTVEGTSNPNLYWYRQAAGRGLQLLFYSVGIGQISSEVPQNLSASRPQDRQFILSSKKLLLSDSGFYLCAWSKNGGQETQYFGPGTRLLVL.

In its sample, this clone was seen a few times. The CDR3 DNA follows: TGTGCCATCAACCCAGGGAGAGACACTGAAGCTTTCTTT. It codes for CAINPGRDTEAFF. The genes are TRBV10-3 and TRBJ1-1; D perhaps matches TRBD1 (5 bases). The CDR3 covers 13 residues. CDR1 ENHRY and CDR2 SYGVKD come from the germline V gene. Between the trimmed V and J ends, which lost 7 bases and 3 bases, there was a span of 12 bases.

The chain combines TRBV5-4 with TRBJ2-1; a possible D gene is TRBD1 (5 bases). CDR1 and CDR2 from the germline V gene are SGHNT and YYREEE (reference sequence). Deletions cut 0 bases from V and 7 bases from J, with 8 bases between. This CDR3 is 13 amino acids long. The CDR3 DNA reads TGTGCCAGCAGCTTGGGGGCAGGGAATGAGCAGTTCTTC. This sequence encodes CASSLGAGNEQFF.

This chain joins TRBV10-3 and TRBJ2-5; 14 nucleotides agree with TRBD2. V shed 10 bases, J shed 11 bases, and the junction held 12 bases outside the gene matches. The CDR3 runs 14 residues. CDR1 ENHRY and CDR2 SYGVKD come from the germline V gene. DNA for the CDR3: TGTGCCACCTCTGTGAAGGGACTAGCGGGAGCGCAGTACTTC. This translates into CATSVKGLAGAQYF.

This clone turned up a few times. The chain carries TRBV5-4 and TRBJ2-5, with a possible D match to TRBD1 (6 bases). Looked up from germline, CDR1 is SGHNT and CDR2 is YYREEE (reference sequence). The length of the CDR3 is 15 residues. V lost 2 bases, J lost 2 bases, and 13 bases lay in between. DNA for the CDR3: TGTGCCAGCAGCTTCACCACAGGGTGGCAAGAGACCCAGTACTTC. It translates to CASSFTTGWQETQYF.

This clone was detected once. The chain is built from TRBV5-1 and TRBJ2-2; 9 nucleotides line up with TRBD1. With V trimmed by 4 bases and J by 7 bases, 8 bases remained unmatched. The germline CDR1 and CDR2 sequences are SGHRS and YFSETQ. The CDR3 extends over 15 amino acids. CDR3 residues: CASSTGQGWNGELFF. CDR3 DNA sequence: TGCGCCAGCAGCACGGGACAGGGTTGGAACGGGGAGCTGTTTTTT.